At least ten counts were recorded for the clone carrying this TCR beta chain. Antigen specificity is unknown. A second PCR of roughly 6 to 12 cycles used a sample-barcoded 5' primer and a J-beta primer mix. Every cDNA was tagged by a template-switch adaptor with 12 random nucleotides. TCRdb processed the 5' RACE reads anew with MiXCR; each CDR3 protein has one entry. The table lists 270,000 or so distinct CDR3 sequences, roughly 26% of them singletons. This record belongs to a study of blood T cells in healthy people across ages. V was pared by 2 bases and J by 2 bases, with 11 bases between. The germline gives CDR1 SGHTA, CDR2 FQGTGA. The CDR3 length is 15 residues. General observations from the study: Higher diversity, along with more naive CD4+ cells, distinguished long-lived donors from aged donors. The diversity estimates, figures obtained from one million T cells, were considered underestimates.

The chain combines TRBV7-3 with TRBJ2-3, with a tentative D call TRBD2 (6 bases). The TCR sequence derives from a woman aged 70-85 years in good health. The sequenced sample consisted of blood. CDR3 amino acids: CASSLRTGVTDTQYF. As DNA, the CDR3 is TGTGCCAGCAGCTTACGGACGGGGGTCACAGATACGCAGTATTTT.